Each of the 28 T cell receptor beta chains below was sequenced from the same sample in a study of cytotoxic CD8 clonotypes in ibrutinib-treated CLL. Repertoires were generated with immunoSEQ multiplex PCR, while TCRdb's copy carries only in-frame clones and drops some. This sample has roughly 220,000 clones; approximately 75% occur once, and the top ten carry around 10%. The source was PBMCs, collected after 12 months of ibrutinib treatment. The source of these receptors is a human donor with chronic lymphocytic leukemia.

This clone was seen just once. The CDR3, as DNA: TGTGCCAGCAGCCAAGGTGGGGGACAGGGTTGGAATGAGCAGTTCTTC. Residues: CASSQGGGQGWNEQFF. J is TRBJ2-1 and V is TRBV14; 9 bases line up with TRBD1. The CDR3 runs to 16 residues. Losses at the gene ends were 1 base for V and 7 bases for J; bases not matched to a gene: 8. Germline CDR1 is SGHDN and CDR2 is FVKESK.

V and J are TRBV2 and TRBJ1-4; perhaps TRBD1 as D (6 bases). Trimming removed 7 bases from V and 0 bases from J, with 12 bases in between. Germline CDR1 is SNHLY and CDR2 is FYNNEI. This CDR3 has 15 amino acids. Here the CDR3 DNA reads TGTGCCAGCAAAGGACAGCCCGCAACTAATGAAAAACTGTTTTTT. Translation gives CASKGQPATNEKLFF. The full variable domain, rest sourced from reference TRBV2 and TRBJ1-4, is EPEVTQTPSHQVTQMGQEVILRCVPISNHLYFYWYRQILGQKVEFLVSFYNNEISEKSEIFDDQFSVERPDGSNFTLKIRSTKLEDSAMYFCASKGQPATNEKLFFGSGTQLSVL.

The V call is TRBV6-5, the J call TRBJ2-7; 9 nucleotides agree with TRBD1. The junction had 6 bases not matched to a gene; V was cut back by 0 bases and J by 3 bases. CDR3 length: 16 amino acids. Germline CDR1 and CDR2: MNHEY and SVGAGI. CDR3 protein: CASSYSRTGANYEQYF. The CDR3 nucleotides read TGTGCCAGCAGTTACTCGCGGACAGGGGCCAACTACGAGCAGTACTTC.

This clone was recorded once. Here the CDR3 reads CASSIGSGVRYNEQFF. CDR3 in DNA: TGTGCCAGTAGTATAGGGTCGGGAGTGAGGTACAATGAGCAGTTCTTC. This chain connects TRBV19 to TRBJ2-1, with D possibly matching TRBD2 (6 bases). V was shortened by 1 base and J by 4 bases, with 14 bases between the two germline ends. Germline V gives CDR1 LNHDA, CDR2 SQIVND (reference sequence). The CDR3 spans 16 residues.

The rearrangement uses TRBV6-5 and TRBJ1-2, with 11 bases that match TRBD1. The J segment lost 6 bases and the V segment lost 2 bases, leaving 5 bases of the junction unmatched. Germline CDR1 and CDR2: MNHEY and SVGAGI. CDR3 length equals 15 residues. CDR3 coding DNA: TGTGCCAGCAGTTACCCCGGACAGGGGGCGAATGGCTACACCTTC. Residues: CASSYPGQGANGYTF.

The J gene is TRBJ2-2, the V gene TRBV11-2; D is uncertain. Looked up from germline, CDR1 is SGHAT and CDR2 is FQNNGV. V was cut by 0 bases and J by 6 bases, with 5 bases left in between. The CDR3 contains 13 residues. The CDR3: CASSLEVPGELFF. The DNA for the CDR3 is TGTGCCAGCAGCTTAGAGGTTCCCGGGGAGCTGTTTTTT.

The CDR3 DNA reads as TGTGCCAGCAGCTTAGGAGGACAGGGCGGGTACCGCCAAGAGACCCAGTACTTC. Translating gives CASSLGGQGGYRQETQYF. This chain connects TRBV11-2 to TRBJ2-5; TRBD1 agrees at 8 bases. The germline V gene has CDR1 SGHAT and CDR2 FQNNGV. J was trimmed by 1 base and V by 1 base; bases with no gene match: 11. The CDR3 loop spans 18 amino acids.

Notes on this clone: Relative to the germline gene, one junction end is altered; a read error may explain this. This chain connects TRBV7-7 to TRBJ2-1, with D uncertain. The germline gives CDR1 SSHAT, CDR2 FNYEAQ (reference sequence). The CDR3 is 13 residues long. CDR3 amino acids: CASSPHPSNEQFF. CDR3 in DNA: TGTGCTAGCAGCCCCCACCCAAGCAATGAGCAGTTCTTC.

This clone has more than one count but fewer than ten. This chain links TRBV6-5 with TRBJ2-7, with D possibly TRBD2 on 5 matching bases. V was trimmed by 0 bases and J by 1 base, leaving 10 bases between them. CDR1 MNHEY and CDR2 SVGAGI come from the germline V gene. CDR3 size: 15 residues. CDR3 coding DNA: TGTGCCAGCAGTTACTCGATCGGGGATTCCTACGAGCAGTACTTC. It encodes CASSYSIGDSYEQYF.

The V and J genes are TRBV2 and TRBJ2-7; possible D gene TRBD1, 5 bases. The CDR3 is made up of 16 amino acids. The germline V gene has CDR1 SNHLY and CDR2 FYNNEI. V was pared by 6 bases and J by 0 bases, with 18 bases between. CDR3 region: CASSSPGHSYSYEQYF. CDR3 sequence (DNA): TGTGCCAGCAGCTCACCAGGGCATAGCTACTCCTACGAGCAGTACTTC.

The chain couples TRBV4-2 to TRBJ2-1; D call uncertain. The CDR3 loop spans 14 amino acids. V lost 3 bases and J 9 bases, leaving 15 bases between the germline ends. Germline lookup yields CDR1 LGHNA and CDR2 YNFKEQ. The CDR3 bases are TGTGCCAGCAGCCACCTGGACCGGGTGGGTGAGCAGTTCTTC. Its translation: CASSHLDRVGEQFF.

The chain is built from TRBV29-1 and TRBJ1-1; 7 bases are a match to TRBD1. The V gene's germline CDR1 is SQVTM and CDR2 ANQGSEA. V was clipped by 6 bases and J by 4 bases; unmatched bases: 14. The CDR3 consists of 15 residues. The CDR3 loop reads CSVGVFRRGSTEAFF. The CDR3 DNA is TGCAGCGTCGGGGTTTTCCGCAGGGGGTCCACTGAAGCTTTCTTT.

This chain connects TRBV28 to TRBJ2-7; 7 bases align to TRBD1. The CDR3 is 15 amino acids. The germline V gene encodes CDR1 MDHEN and CDR2 SYDVKM. The ends lost 5 bases at V and 3 bases at J; junction bases unmatched: 10. The DNA of the CDR3 is TGTGCCAGCAGTAACCCGACAGGGTTTCGCTACGAGCAGTACTTC. This gives the protein CASSNPTGFRYEQYF.

There are a few counts of this clone. This rearrangement joins TRBV28 to TRBJ2-1; D gene uncertain. This CDR3 has 13 amino acids. V lost 8 bases, J lost 2 bases, and 10 bases lay in between. The germline V gene encodes CDR1 MDHEN and CDR2 SYDVKM. In DNA, the CDR3 is TGTGCCAGCCCCCAGCGCCCCTACAATGAGCAGTTCTTC. It translates to CASPQRPYNEQFF. Looking up the rest from reference TRBV28 and TRBJ2-1 gives the full variable domain: DVKVTQSSRYLVKRTGEKVFLECVQDMDHENMFWYRQDPGLGLRLIYFSYDVKMKEKGDIPEGYSVSREKKERFSLILESASTNQTSMYLCASPQRPYNEQFFGPGTRLTVL.

V usage is TRBV29-1 and J usage is TRBJ1-1, with TRBD1 matching 9 bases. Germline V CDR1 and CDR2: SQVTM, ANQGSEA. The V and J ends lost 4 bases and 1 base, in that order; junction bases with no gene match: 7. The CDR3 spans 15 residues. The CDR3 loop reads CSVVPGQGSNTEAFF. CDR3 coding DNA: TGCAGCGTTGTCCCGGGACAGGGCTCGAACACTGAAGCTTTCTTT.

This sequence joins TRBV7-9 and TRBJ2-1; D is tentatively TRBD1 or TRBD2 (5 bases each). This CDR3 comprises 13 residues. CDR1 and CDR2 (germline): SEHNR, FQNEAQ (reference sequence). Trimming stripped 4 bases from V and 9 bases from J, with 13 bases between. This chain's CDR3 is CASSSGAPAEQFF. Written as DNA, the CDR3 is TGTGCCAGCAGCTCCGGGGCCCCCGCTGAGCAGTTCTTC.

The chain recombines TRBV9 with TRBJ2-5; D perhaps matches TRBD1 (6 bases). The CDR3 runs 13 residues. CDR1 is SGDLS, CDR2 YYNGEE, per germline. With 1 base removed from V and 4 bases from J, the gap between germline ends came to 8 bases. The CDR3, as DNA: TGTGCCAGCAGCGTATCAGGGGCAGAGACCCAGTACTTC. As protein: CASSVSGAETQYF.

The chain carries TRBV15 and TRBJ1-2; D may be TRBD1 (5 bases). The ends were cut back, 5 bases at V and 4 bases at J, with 14 bases in the middle. The CDR3 contains 14 residues. Germline V gene lookup returns CDR1 LNHNV and CDR2 YYDKDF (reference sequence). The CDR3 nucleotides read TGTGCCACCAGCGCCCAGGGTGTCGGCTATGGCTACACCTTC. Amino acid sequence: CATSAQGVGYGYTF.

The rearrangement links TRBV7-9 to TRBJ2-3; unclear D gene. This CDR3 region has 13 residues. With 1 base removed from V and 4 bases from J, the gap between germline ends came to 6 bases. The germline V gene encodes CDR1 SEHNR and CDR2 FQNEAQ (reference sequence). The CDR3 loop reads CASSLVLSDTQYF. CDR3 DNA: TGTGCCAGCAGCTTAGTCCTTTCAGATACGCAGTATTTT.

This clone came up a few times. The gene calls are TRBV7-3 and TRBJ2-3, with D possibly being TRBD1 (5 bases). Trimming shortened V by 1 base and J by 3 bases, and 8 bases separated the two germline ends. CDR3 length: 14 residues. Germline-derived CDR1 and CDR2 are SGHTA and FQGTGA. This chain's CDR3 is CASSLSDSTDTQYF. The CDR3, as DNA: TGTGCCAGCAGCTTAAGCGACAGTACAGATACGCAGTATTTT.

The J gene is TRBJ1-5, the V gene TRBV6-1; D perhaps matches TRBD1 (6 bases). The CDR3 spans 17 residues. Germline CDR1 MNHNS, CDR2 SASEGT. Trimming removed 2 bases at V and 3 bases at J, with 17 bases between. The CDR3 sequence: CASSERERGDFNQPQHF. The CDR3 region has the DNA TGTGCCAGCAGTGAAAGGGAGAGGGGGGACTTCAATCAGCCCCAGCATTTT.

The chain combines TRBV6-1 with TRBJ2-7, with a tentative D call TRBD2 (6 bases). V lost 7 bases, J lost 0 bases, and 16 bases lay in between. The CDR3 loop spans 15 amino acids. Germline CDR1 is MNHNS and CDR2 is SASEGT. The CDR3 region is CASTRDSLGSYEQYF. In nucleotides, the CDR3 is TGTGCCAGCACGAGGGACTCCCTAGGCTCCTACGAGCAGTACTTC.

This clone was seen a few times. The chain links TRBV6-5 to TRBJ1-5, with D possibly TRBD1 on 5 matching bases. This CDR3 is 14 amino acids long. Germline loops: CDR1 MNHEY, CDR2 SVGAGI. The ends were cut back, 6 bases at V and 7 bases at J, with 16 bases in the middle. In DNA form, the CDR3 reads TGTGCCAGCAGCGACGGGGGGTTAGGGCAGCCCCAGCATTTT. Protein: CASSDGGLGQPQHF.

The chain joins TRBV30 to TRBJ1-2, with 7 positions matching TRBD1. CDR3 size: 14 residues. The V segment lost 2 bases and the J segment 6 bases; nucleotides outside the gene matches: 9. The germline CDR1 and CDR2 sequences are GTSNPN and SVGIG (reference sequence). The CDR3 nucleotides are TGTGCCTGGAGTCCTCAAACAGGGGTGAATGGCTACACCTTC. It encodes CAWSPQTGVNGYTF. The entire variable domain, with the rest obtained from reference TRBV30 and TRBJ1-2, is as follows: SQTIHQWPATLVQPVGSPLSLECTVEGTSNPNLYWYRQAAGRGLQLLFYSVGIGQISSEVPQNLSASRPQDRQFILSSKKLLLSDSGFYLCAWSPQTGVNGYTFGSGTRLTVV.

V is TRBV2 and J is TRBJ2-7, with D hard to call. Per the germline V gene, CDR1 is SNHLY and CDR2 is FYNNEI. The CDR3 extends over 12 amino acids. The germline V and J ends were trimmed by 6 bases and 6 bases, with 12 bases remaining between them. The CDR3 reads CASRGPSLEQYF. The CDR3 coding sequence is TGTGCCAGCAGGGGCCCTTCGCTCGAGCAGTACTTC.

This clone was observed once. This chain uses TRBV6-1 with TRBJ1-2; no firm D call. The germline V gene has CDR1 MNHNS and CDR2 SASEGT. Trimming left V 1 base short and J 4 bases short, with 10 bases between. The CDR3 runs to 14 residues. CDR3 bases: TGTGCCAGCAGTGAAGGGGTCGCGGTCTATGGCTACACCTTC. As protein: CASSEGVAVYGYTF.

This CDR3 reads CASSPSRTGLWEKLFF. The CDR3, as DNA: TGTGCCAGCAGCCCCTCCCGGACAGGTCTTTGGGAAAAACTGTTTTTT. This rearrangement joins TRBV13 to TRBJ1-4, with TRBD1 identical over 7 bases. Germline V lookup: CDR1 PRHDT, CDR2 FYEKMQ (reference sequence). There are 16 residues in the CDR3. V shed 5 bases, J shed 8 bases, and the junction held 14 bases outside the gene matches.

In this sample, this clone turned up a few times. V usage is TRBV5-4 and J usage is TRBJ2-5, with 14 bases matching TRBD2. V lost 3 bases to trimming and J lost 7 bases; unmatched junction nucleotides: 2. Germline V gives CDR1 SGHNT, CDR2 YYREEE (reference sequence). The CDR3 is 14 residues long. The CDR3 nucleotides read TGTGCCAGCAGCTCCGGGACTAGCGGGGGGACCCAGTACTTC. It is translated as CASSSGTSGGTQYF. The full variable domain, with the rest looked up from reference TRBV5-4 and TRBJ2-5, is ETGVTQSPTHLIKTRGQQVTLRCSSQSGHNTVSWYQQALGQGPQFIFQYYREEENGRGNFPPRFSGLQFPNYSSELNVNALELDDSALYLCASSSGTSGGTQYFGPGTRLLVL.